The rows below give T cell receptor beta chains drawn from one sample of a study of shared clonotypes between healthy human individuals. Assay used: immunoSEQ multiplex PCR; TCRdb lists only in-frame clones, some missing. The table records approximately 710,000 clones, less than 95% of them present only once. Source material: memory CD8+ T cells from PBMCs. The receptors derive from a man aged 18 to 29 in good health. Some clones in this sample may be carry-over from other donors' samples. Both conserved end residues are trimmed from each CDR3.

cdr3_aa j_call v_call
ASTQSGLAGEDTQY TRBJ2-3 TRBV6-6
ASSPVGTGELF TRBJ2-2 TRBV5-6
ASSSAMGREKGTQY TRBJ2-5 TRBV11-2
ASGLNSQETQY TRBJ2-5 TRBV12-5
ASSPRPSVGFHYEQY TRBJ2-7 TRBV2
ASSPPKRGERYEQY TRBJ2-7 TRBV7-9
AIRATDRGRDTEAF TRBJ1-1 TRBV10-3
ASSQGAGSSGNTIY TRBJ1-3 TRBV4-2
ASSQEPRSPGYEQY TRBJ2-7 TRBV4-2
ASSVGSGNTIY TRBJ1-3 TRBV9
ASSSTSGRVGDTQY TRBJ2-3 TRBV5-5
ASSSRIQRAVNSPLH TRBJ1-6 TRBV27
ASSLEGAEAF TRBJ1-1 TRBV5-1
ASSEWGDSTDTQY TRBJ2-3 TRBV25-1